The 27 T cell receptor beta chains below come from one sample, sequenced in a study of identical twins. TCRdb reprocessed the 5' RACE reads with MiXCR, giving one entry per CDR3 protein. The sample gives around 470,000 distinct CDR3 sequences, approximately 15% of which show up once; around 0.48% is in the top ten. These data were likewise used in another study, on yellow fever vaccine responses in identical twins.

Sample: CD4+ T cells sorted from blood. The receptors shown here come from a woman between 18 and 29 years old in good health.

The genes are TRBV7-2 and TRBJ2-2; D is ambiguous. CDR3 length equals 13 residues. CDR1 SGHTA and CDR2 FQGNSA come from the germline V gene. V lost 6 bases to trimming and J lost 6 bases, with 11 bases between them. The DNA of the CDR3 is TGTGCCAGCAGTCAGACTCGGGCCGGGGAGCTGTTTTTT. It translates to CASSQTRAGELFF.

This clonotype was recorded many times. The gene calls are TRBV5-5 and TRBJ2-1; TRBD1 matches at 8 bases. The CDR3 contains 15 residues. The junction had 8 bases not matched to a gene; V was cut back by 4 bases and J by 5 bases. Germline V gene data show CDR1 as SGHKS and CDR2 as YYEKEE (reference sequence). This CDR3 is CASSRLTGENNEQFF. The CDR3 DNA reads as TGTGCCAGCAGCCGACTGACAGGGGAAAACAATGAGCAGTTCTTC.

This clonotype was seen a handful of times. The chain links TRBV5-6 to TRBJ2-1, with 10 positions matching TRBD2. Germline-derived CDR1 and CDR2 are SGHDT and YYEEEE. V lost 3 bases and J lost 0; bases outside the gene matches: 9. CDR3 size: 18 residues. CDR3 loop: CASSSLAGKGSSYNEQFF. CDR3 coding DNA: TGTGCCAGCAGCTCACTAGCGGGAAAGGGCAGCTCCTACAATGAGCAGTTCTTC.

This clonotype has ten or more counts. The gene calls are TRBV12-3 or TRBV12-4 and TRBJ1-1, with D tentatively TRBD1 (6 bases). The CDR3 has 14 amino acids. V lost 3 bases to trimming and J lost 0 bases, with 8 bases between them. CDR3 sequence: CASSLGTMNTEAFF. The CDR3 bases are TGTGCCAGCAGTTTGGGGACAATGAACACTGAAGCTTTCTTT.

This clonotype was counted a few times. The chain combines TRBV5-1 with TRBJ2-4, with D tentatively TRBD1 (5 bases). Trimming took 0 bases from V and 3 from J, leaving 13 bases between them. The CDR3 covers 16 residues. CDR1 and CDR2 (germline): SGHRS, YFSETQ. CDR3 in amino acids: CASSLEGVGVKNIQYF. In DNA, the CDR3 is TGCGCCAGCAGCTTGGAAGGGGTTGGAGTCAAAAACATTCAGTACTTC.

The table lists this clonotype with a few counts. The chain has TRBV6-5 and TRBJ2-2; D unclear. Trimming stripped 2 bases from V and 8 bases from J, with 21 bases between. The CDR3 contains 17 residues. Germline V gene lookup returns CDR1 MNHEY and CDR2 SVGAGI. CDR3 loop: CASSYNPNYKGPGELFF. The CDR3 DNA reads TGTGCCAGCAGTTACAACCCCAATTACAAGGGCCCGGGGGAGCTGTTTTTT.

The chain links TRBV28 to TRBJ2-5; TRBD1 or TRBD2 may be the D gene (5 bases each). The CDR3 runs to 15 residues. V gave up 4 bases and J gave up 0 bases, with 12 bases separating them. The germline gives CDR1 MDHEN, CDR2 SYDVKM. CDR3 coding DNA: TGTGCCAGCAGTTACCCGGGACGGAACCAAGAGACCCAGTACTTC. It encodes CASSYPGRNQETQYF.

The V call is TRBV6-1, the J call TRBJ2-7, with D perhaps TRBD2 (5 bases). Germline CDR1 MNHNS, CDR2 SASEGT. The CDR3 runs to 15 residues. Trimming removed 6 bases from V and 0 bases from J, with 15 bases in between. The DNA of the CDR3 is TGTGCCAGCAGGGGGAGATCCCCTCGCTCCTACGAGCAGTACTTC. It is translated as CASRGRSPRSYEQYF.

This clonotype was recorded a few times. The V call is TRBV6-5, the J call TRBJ1-2; D remains ambiguous. V lost 7 bases and J lost 5, with 11 bases in between. This CDR3 spans 12 amino acids. Germline assignment: CDR1 MNHEY and CDR2 SVGAGI. CDR3 sequence: CASTPSGYGYTF. For the CDR3, the DNA is TGTGCCAGCACCCCAAGTGGATATGGCTACACCTTC.

The chain combines TRBV11-2 with TRBJ2-7; 12 nucleotides line up with TRBD1. V lost 1 base and J lost 6; bases outside the gene matches: 1. The germline V gene has CDR1 SGHAT and CDR2 FQNNGV. The length of the CDR3 is 14 residues. As DNA, the CDR3 is TGTGCCAGCAGCTTAGGGGACAGGGGGCCCGAGCAGTACTTC. It is translated as CASSLGDRGPEQYF.

This clonotype showed up just a few times. This rearrangement joins TRBV24-1 to TRBJ2-3; D remains unclear. Between the trimmed V and J ends, which lost 4 bases and 5 bases, there was a span of 6 bases. Germline V gene lookup returns CDR1 KGHDR and CDR2 SFDVKD. CDR3 size: 12 residues. The CDR3 DNA sequence: TGTGCCACCAGTGACCCGCAAGATACGCAGTATTTT. Translating gives CATSDPQDTQYF.

This clonotype showed up many times. The chain uses TRBV3-1 and TRBJ2-1; possibly TRBD2 for D (5 bases). V was shortened by 5 bases and J by 0 bases, with 26 bases between the two germline ends. The CDR3 runs to 20 residues. Per the germline V gene, CDR1 is LGHDT and CDR2 is YNNKEL (reference sequence). The CDR3 nucleotides read TGTGCCAGCAGCACCCCCGAGGCTAGCCCTCTTTCAAGCTCCTACAATGAGCAGTTCTTC. Amino acids: CASSTPEASPLSSSYNEQFF.

There are a few counts of this clonotype. V and J are TRBV5-1 and TRBJ2-5; TRBD2 aligns across 10 bases. The CDR3 is 15 residues long. V lost 3 bases and J lost 4; bases outside the gene matches: 6. CDR1 SGHRS and CDR2 YFSETQ come from the germline V gene. The CDR3: CASSWSGGAVETQYF. The CDR3 bases are TGCGCCAGCAGCTGGAGCGGGGGGGCTGTAGAGACCCAGTACTTC.

The chain carries TRBV6-1 and TRBJ2-1, with 11 bases that match TRBD2. This CDR3 spans 16 amino acids. Germline V lookup: CDR1 MNHNS, CDR2 SASEGT. The V gene end was trimmed by 2 bases and the J gene end by 6 bases; junction bases not matched to a gene: 6. DNA for the CDR3: TGTGCCAGCAGTGAACCGCTAACTAGCGGGGGCAATGAGCAGTTCTTC. The encoded protein is CASSEPLTSGGNEQFF.

The J gene is TRBJ2-1, the V gene TRBV2; D possibly corresponds to TRBD2 (5 bases). V dropped 5 bases and J dropped 6 bases, with 17 bases sitting between them. Germline V gene lookup returns CDR1 SNHLY and CDR2 FYNNEI. This CDR3 has 15 amino acids. CDR3 protein: CASSLRRTELNEQFF. CDR3 DNA: TGTGCCAGCAGTCTCCGGAGGACTGAACTCAATGAGCAGTTCTTC.

This clonotype showed up just a few times. CDR3 DNA: TGCGCCAGCAGCCAAGGACAGAGCGGGGTACAAGAGACCCAGTACTTC. Its protein is CASSQGQSGVQETQYF. The gene calls are TRBV4-3 and TRBJ2-5; 7 nucleotides align to TRBD2. The CDR3 has 16 residues. The V segment lost 1 base and the J segment 2 bases; nucleotides outside the gene matches: 7. Germline lookup yields CDR1 LGHNA and CDR2 YSLEER.

CDR3 sequence reads: CASGLVLGQGTDTQYF. Written as DNA, the CDR3 is TGTGCTAGTGGTTTGGTACTGGGACAGGGCACAGATACGCAGTATTTT. The rearrangement links TRBV12-5 to TRBJ2-3, with 8 positions matching TRBD1. V lost 0 bases and J lost 1; bases outside the gene matches: 3. The CDR3 spans 16 residues. CDR1 is LGHNT and CDR2 is FRNRAP in the germline V gene.

This clonotype was observed a few times. The gene calls are TRBV20-1 and TRBJ2-5; no firm D call. V was trimmed by 6 bases and J by 5 bases, leaving 16 bases between them. This CDR3 region has 13 residues. The germline gives CDR1 DFQATT, CDR2 SNEGSKA (reference sequence). In DNA, the CDR3 is TGCAGTGCCGATCATCGTGAGAGGGAGACCCAGTACTTC. Residues: CSADHRERETQYF.

The chain uses TRBV12-3 or TRBV12-4 and TRBJ2-7, with 7 bases identical to TRBD2. This CDR3 has 14 residues. Unmatched junction bases numbered 10, after V lost 6 bases and J lost 5 bases. In DNA form, the CDR3 reads TGTGCCAGCAGAGGGAGGGGTATTAGACACGAGCAGTACTTC. This codes for CASRGRGIRHEQYF.

This clonotype was seen at least ten times. The CDR3 is CASSVTGAEQYF. DNA of the CDR3: TGCGCCAGCAGCGTGACCGGCGCCGAGCAGTACTTC. The chain employs TRBV5-1 and TRBJ2-7; D remains ambiguous. V was trimmed by 4 bases and J by 6 bases, leaving 11 bases between them. The CDR3 extends over 12 amino acids. The germline V gene encodes CDR1 SGHRS and CDR2 YFSETQ. Supplemented by reference TRBV5-1 and TRBJ2-7, the full variable domain reads KAGVTQTPRYLIKTRGQQVTLSCSPISGHRSVSWYQQTPGQGLQFLFEYFSETQRNKGNFPGRFSGRQFSNSRSEMNVSTLELGDSALYLCASSVTGAEQYFGPGTRLTVT.

A few counts support this clonotype. The genes are TRBV20-1 and TRBJ2-1; 15 bases map to TRBD2. V gave up 7 bases and J gave up 5 bases; unmatched junction bases: 6. This CDR3 is 15 amino acids long. Germline V gene lookup returns CDR1 DFQATT and CDR2 SNEGSKA (reference sequence). The CDR3 sequence: CSGGTSGRRNNEQFF. CDR3 nucleotides: TGCAGTGGAGGGACTAGCGGGAGGCGCAACAATGAGCAGTTCTTC.

A few counts support this clonotype. The chain uses TRBV6-2 or TRBV6-3 and TRBJ1-1; 8 nucleotides align to TRBD1. The germline V gene encodes CDR1 MNHEY and CDR2 SVGEGT. The V and J ends lost 1 base and 6 bases, in that order; junction bases with no gene match: 7. This CDR3 is 15 amino acids long. The CDR3 reads CASSYFGQGAAEAFF. The CDR3 region has the DNA TGTGCCAGCAGTTACTTTGGTCAGGGGGCCGCTGAAGCTTTCTTT.

This clonotype was counted between two and nine times. The chain uses TRBV24-1 and TRBJ2-4; D is unresolved. Trimming took 8 bases from V and 0 from J, leaving 13 bases between them. The CDR3 contains 15 residues. The germline V gene has CDR1 KGHDR and CDR2 SFDVKD. In nucleotides, the CDR3 is TGTGCCACCACTCCTGAGAGAGTAGCCAAAAACATTCAGTACTTC. Translated, it gives CATTPERVAKNIQYF.

The chain has TRBV2 and TRBJ1-1, with no clear D. V was pared by 10 bases and J by 1 base, with 13 bases between. Germline CDR1 and CDR2: SNHLY and FYNNEI. The length of the CDR3 is 13 residues. The CDR3 region is CANPPVPNTEAFF. The DNA of the CDR3 is TGTGCCAACCCTCCAGTGCCGAACACTGAAGCTTTCTTT.

V gene TRBV4-3 combines with J gene TRBJ2-3; 10 bases fit TRBD2. Per germline, CDR1 LGHNA and CDR2 YSLEER. There are 14 residues in the CDR3. V lost 5 bases, J lost 7 bases, and 6 bases stayed unmatched. CDR3 amino acids: CASSTGLAEYTQYF. The CDR3 DNA is TGCGCCAGCAGCACTGGACTAGCGGAATATACGCAGTATTTT.

The chain carries TRBV5-1 and TRBJ2-5; 12 bases agree with TRBD2. With V trimmed by 0 bases and J by 0 bases, 6 bases remained unmatched. Germline values: CDR1 SGHRS, CDR2 YFSETQ. The CDR3 runs to 18 residues. The DNA for the CDR3 is TGCGCCAGCAGCTTGGGGAGACTAGCGGGGGCCGACCAAGAGACCCAGTACTTC. This translates into CASSLGRLAGADQETQYF.

This clonotype has more than one count but fewer than ten. The chain couples TRBV25-1 to TRBJ2-7, with 7 bases lining up with TRBD1. V lost 4 bases to trimming and J lost 1 base; unmatched junction nucleotides: 7. The CDR3 sequence is 15 residues long. Germline values: CDR1 MGHDK, CDR2 SYGVNS. The CDR3 coding sequence is TGTGCCAGCAGTGTCCGACAGGGTCCTTCCTACGAGCAGTACTTC. It specifies CASSVRQGPSYEQYF.